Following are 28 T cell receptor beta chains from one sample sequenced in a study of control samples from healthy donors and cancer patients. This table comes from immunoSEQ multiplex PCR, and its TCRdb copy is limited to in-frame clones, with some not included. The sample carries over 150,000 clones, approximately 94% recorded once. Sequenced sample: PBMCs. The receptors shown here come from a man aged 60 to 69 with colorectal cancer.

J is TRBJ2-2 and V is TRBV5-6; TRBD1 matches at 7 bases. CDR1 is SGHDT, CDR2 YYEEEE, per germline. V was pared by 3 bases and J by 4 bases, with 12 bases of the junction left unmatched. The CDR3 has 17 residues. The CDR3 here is CASSSHEGAGGTGELFF. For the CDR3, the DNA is TGTGCCAGCAGCTCGCACGAGGGGGCCGGAGGCACCGGGGAGCTGTTTTTT. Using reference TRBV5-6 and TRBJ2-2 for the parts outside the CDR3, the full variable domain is DAGVTQSPTHLIKTRGQQVTLRCSPKSGHDTVSWYQQALGQGPQFIFQYYEEEERQRGNFPDRFSGHQFPNYSSELNVNALLLGDSALYLCASSSHEGAGGTGELFFGEGSRLTVL.

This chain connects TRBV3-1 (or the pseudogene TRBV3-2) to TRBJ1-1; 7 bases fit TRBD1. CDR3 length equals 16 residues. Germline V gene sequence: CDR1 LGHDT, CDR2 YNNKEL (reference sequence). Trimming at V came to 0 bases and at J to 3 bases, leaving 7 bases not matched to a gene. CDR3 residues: CASSQDSAGGYTEAFF. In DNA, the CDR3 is TGTGCCAGCAGCCAAGATAGTGCAGGGGGGTACACTGAAGCTTTCTTT.

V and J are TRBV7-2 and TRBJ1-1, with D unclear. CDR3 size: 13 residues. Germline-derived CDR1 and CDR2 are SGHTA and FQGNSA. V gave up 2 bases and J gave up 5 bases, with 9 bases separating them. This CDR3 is CASSLQRVTEAFF. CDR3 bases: TGTGCCAGCAGCTTACAGAGGGTAACTGAAGCTTTCTTT.

CDR3 loop: CASRRTEVYEQYF. The CDR3 region has the DNA TGTGCCAGCAGGCGGACAGAAGTCTACGAGCAGTACTTC. The chain employs TRBV2 and TRBJ2-7; D might be TRBD1 (6 bases). CDR3 length equals 13 residues. Germline CDR1 and CDR2: SNHLY and FYNNEI. The V and J ends lost 6 bases and 3 bases respectively, with 12 bases between them.

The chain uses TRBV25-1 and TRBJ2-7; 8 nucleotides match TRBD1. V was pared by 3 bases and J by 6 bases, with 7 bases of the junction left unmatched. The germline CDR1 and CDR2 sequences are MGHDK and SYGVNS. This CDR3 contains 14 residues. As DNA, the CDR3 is TGTGCCAGCAGTGAGCAGGACAGGGCGGGCGAGCAGTACTTC. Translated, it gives CASSEQDRAGEQYF.

For the CDR3, the DNA is TGTGCCAGCAGCCCGACATTGAACACTGAAGCTTTCTTT. Protein product: CASSPTLNTEAFF. The rearrangement joins TRBV7-2 to TRBJ1-1; D call uncertain. The CDR3 is made up of 13 amino acids. The V gene's germline CDR1 is SGHTA and CDR2 FQGNSA. The V end was cut by 5 bases, the J end by 0 bases, with 7 bases between.

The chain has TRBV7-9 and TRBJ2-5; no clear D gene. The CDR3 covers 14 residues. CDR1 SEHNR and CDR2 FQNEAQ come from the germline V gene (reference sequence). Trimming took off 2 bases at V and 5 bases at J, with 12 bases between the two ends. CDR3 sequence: CASSLPAHGETQYF. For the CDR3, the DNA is TGTGCCAGCAGCTTACCGGCCCACGGGGAGACCCAGTACTTC.

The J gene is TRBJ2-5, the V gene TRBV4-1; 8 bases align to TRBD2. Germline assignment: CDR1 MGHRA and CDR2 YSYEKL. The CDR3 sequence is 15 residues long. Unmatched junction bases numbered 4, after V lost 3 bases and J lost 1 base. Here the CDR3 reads CASSQMTSAQETQYF. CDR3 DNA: TGCGCCAGCAGCCAGATGACTAGCGCCCAAGAGACCCAGTACTTC.

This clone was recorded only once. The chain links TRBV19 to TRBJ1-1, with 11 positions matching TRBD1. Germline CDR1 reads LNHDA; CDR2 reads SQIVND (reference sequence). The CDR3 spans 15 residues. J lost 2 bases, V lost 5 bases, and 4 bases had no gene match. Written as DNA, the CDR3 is TGTGCCAGTAGTCCCTGGACAGGGGGCAACACTGAAGCTTTCTTT. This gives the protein CASSPWTGGNTEAFF.

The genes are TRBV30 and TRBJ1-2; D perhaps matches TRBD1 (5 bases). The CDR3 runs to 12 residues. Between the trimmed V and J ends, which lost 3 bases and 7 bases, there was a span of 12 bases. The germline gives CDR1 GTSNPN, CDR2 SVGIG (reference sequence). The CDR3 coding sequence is TGTGCCTGGAGGTCCAGGGTCGGTGGCTACACCTTC. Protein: CAWRSRVGGYTF.

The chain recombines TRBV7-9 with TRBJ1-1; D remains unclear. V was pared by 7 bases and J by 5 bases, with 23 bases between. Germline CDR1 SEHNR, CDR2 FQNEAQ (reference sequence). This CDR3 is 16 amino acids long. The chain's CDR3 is CASTLTDLGFGTEAFF. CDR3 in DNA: TGTGCCAGCACCCTTACGGACTTGGGCTTCGGGACTGAAGCTTTCTTT. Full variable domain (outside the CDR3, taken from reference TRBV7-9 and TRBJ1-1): DTGVSQNPRHKITKRGQNVTFRCDPISEHNRLYWYRQTLGQGPEFLTYFQNEAQLEKSRLLSDRFSAERPKGSFSTLEIQRTEQGDSAMYLCASTLTDLGFGTEAFFGQGTRLTVV.

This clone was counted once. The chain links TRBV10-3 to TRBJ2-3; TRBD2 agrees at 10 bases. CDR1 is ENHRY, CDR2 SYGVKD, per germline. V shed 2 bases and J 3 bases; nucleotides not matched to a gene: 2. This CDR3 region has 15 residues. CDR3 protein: CAISEGSGGTDTQYF. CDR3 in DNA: TGTGCCATCAGTGAGGGTAGCGGGGGGACAGATACGCAGTATTTT.

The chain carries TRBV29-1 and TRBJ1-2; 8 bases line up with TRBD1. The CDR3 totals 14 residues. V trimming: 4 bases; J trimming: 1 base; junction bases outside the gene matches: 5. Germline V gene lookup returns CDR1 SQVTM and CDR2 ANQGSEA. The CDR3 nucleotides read TGCAGCGTTGTTGAGGGACAGGATAACTATGGCTACACCTTC. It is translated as CSVVEGQDNYGYTF.

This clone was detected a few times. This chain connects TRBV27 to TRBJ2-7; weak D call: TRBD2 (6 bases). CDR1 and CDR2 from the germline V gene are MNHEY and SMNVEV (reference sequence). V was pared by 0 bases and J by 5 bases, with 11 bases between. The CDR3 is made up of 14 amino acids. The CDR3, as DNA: TGTGCCAGCAGTTTATCGGAGGAGGGCCACGAGCAGTACTTC. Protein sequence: CASSLSEEGHEQYF.

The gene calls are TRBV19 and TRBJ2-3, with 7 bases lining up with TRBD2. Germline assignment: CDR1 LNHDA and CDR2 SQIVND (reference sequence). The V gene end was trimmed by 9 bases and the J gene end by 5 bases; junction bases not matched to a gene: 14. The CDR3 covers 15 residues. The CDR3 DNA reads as TGTGCCAGCAATGGGGGGGGGACGGACGTAGATACGCAGTATTTT. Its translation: CASNGGGTDVDTQYF.

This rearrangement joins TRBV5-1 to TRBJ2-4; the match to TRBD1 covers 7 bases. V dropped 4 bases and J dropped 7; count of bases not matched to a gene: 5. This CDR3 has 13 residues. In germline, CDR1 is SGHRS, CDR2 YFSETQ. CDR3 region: CASSKGGRNIQYF. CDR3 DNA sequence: TGCGCCAGCAGCAAAGGGGGCCGGAACATTCAGTACTTC.

The CDR3 spells CASSCDTNQPQHF. The CDR3 nucleotides read TGCGCCAGCAGTTGCGACACCAATCAGCCCCAGCATTTT. V gene TRBV5-1 combines with J gene TRBJ1-5; D is unclear. Trimming removed 5 bases at V and 3 bases at J, with 9 bases between. Germline V gene data show CDR1 as SGHRS and CDR2 as YFSETQ. The CDR3 sequence is 13 residues long.

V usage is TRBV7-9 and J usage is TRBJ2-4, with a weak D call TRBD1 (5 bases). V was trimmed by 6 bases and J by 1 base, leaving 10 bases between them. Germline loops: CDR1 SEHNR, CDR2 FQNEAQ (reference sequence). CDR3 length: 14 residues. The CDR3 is CASSESGAKNIQYF. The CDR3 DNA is TGTGCCAGCAGTGAGTCAGGGGCCAAAAACATTCAGTACTTC.

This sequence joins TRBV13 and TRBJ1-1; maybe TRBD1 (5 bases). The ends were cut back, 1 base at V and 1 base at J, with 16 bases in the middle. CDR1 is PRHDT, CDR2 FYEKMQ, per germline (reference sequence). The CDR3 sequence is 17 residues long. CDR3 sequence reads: CASSLDDWGSSNTEAFF. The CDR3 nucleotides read TGTGCCAGCAGCTTAGACGATTGGGGGAGCTCGAACACTGAAGCTTTCTTT.

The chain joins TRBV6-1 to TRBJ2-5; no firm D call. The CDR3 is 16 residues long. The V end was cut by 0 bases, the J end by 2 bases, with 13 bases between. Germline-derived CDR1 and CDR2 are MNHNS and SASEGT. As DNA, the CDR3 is TGTGCCAGCAGTGAAGCGCAACCGGGTCTACAAGAGACCCAGTACTTC. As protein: CASSEAQPGLQETQYF.

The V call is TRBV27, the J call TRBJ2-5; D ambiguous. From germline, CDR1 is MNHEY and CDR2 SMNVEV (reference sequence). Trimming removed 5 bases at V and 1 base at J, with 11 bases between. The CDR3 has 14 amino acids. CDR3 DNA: TGTGCCAGCAGTCAATGGGGATTCCAAGAGACCCAGTACTTC. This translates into CASSQWGFQETQYF.

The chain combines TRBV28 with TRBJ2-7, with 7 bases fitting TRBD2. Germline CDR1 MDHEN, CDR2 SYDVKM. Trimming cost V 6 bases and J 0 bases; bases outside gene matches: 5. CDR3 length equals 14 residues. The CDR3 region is CASRGGGSSYEQYF. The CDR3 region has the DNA TGTGCCAGCAGGGGCGGGGGTAGCTCCTACGAGCAGTACTTC.

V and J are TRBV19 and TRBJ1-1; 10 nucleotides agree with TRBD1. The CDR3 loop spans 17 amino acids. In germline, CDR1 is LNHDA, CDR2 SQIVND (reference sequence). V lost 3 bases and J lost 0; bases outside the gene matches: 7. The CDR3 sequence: CASSIRTGGTMNTEAFF. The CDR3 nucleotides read TGTGCCAGTAGTATCCGGACAGGGGGAACAATGAACACTGAAGCTTTCTTT.

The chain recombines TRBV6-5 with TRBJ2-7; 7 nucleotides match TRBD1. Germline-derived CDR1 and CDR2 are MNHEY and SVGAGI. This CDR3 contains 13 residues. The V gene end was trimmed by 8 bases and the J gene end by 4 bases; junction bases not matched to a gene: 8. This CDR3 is CASSRDRPYEQYF. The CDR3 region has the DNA TGTGCCAGCTCCAGGGACAGACCATACGAGCAGTACTTC.

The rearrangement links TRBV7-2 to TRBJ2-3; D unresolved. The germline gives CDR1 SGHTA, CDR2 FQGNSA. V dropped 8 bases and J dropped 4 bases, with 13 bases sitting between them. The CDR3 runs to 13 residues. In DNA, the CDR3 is TGTGCCAGCTCACCATACATATCAGATACGCAGTATTTT. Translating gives CASSPYISDTQYF.

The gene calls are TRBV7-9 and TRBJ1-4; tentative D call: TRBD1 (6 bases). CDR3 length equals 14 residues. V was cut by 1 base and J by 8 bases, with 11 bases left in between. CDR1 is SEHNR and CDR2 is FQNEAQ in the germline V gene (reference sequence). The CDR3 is CASSLGQGQEKLFF. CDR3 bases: TGTGCCAGCAGCTTAGGGCAGGGGCAAGAAAAACTGTTTTTT.

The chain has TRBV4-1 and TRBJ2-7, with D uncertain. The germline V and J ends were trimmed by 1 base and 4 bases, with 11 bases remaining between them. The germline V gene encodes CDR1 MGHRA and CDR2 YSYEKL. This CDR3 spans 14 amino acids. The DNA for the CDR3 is TGCGCCAGCAGCCAAGCCCCCACAGAGTACGAGCAGTACTTC. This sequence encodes CASSQAPTEYEQYF.

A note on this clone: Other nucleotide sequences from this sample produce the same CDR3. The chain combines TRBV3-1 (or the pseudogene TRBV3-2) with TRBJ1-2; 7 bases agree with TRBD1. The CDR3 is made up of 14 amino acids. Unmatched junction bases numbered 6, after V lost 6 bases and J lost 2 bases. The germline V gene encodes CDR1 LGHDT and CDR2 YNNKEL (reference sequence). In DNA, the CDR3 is TGTGCCAGCAGTCGACAGGGTCCCAACTATGGCTACACCTTC. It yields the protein CASSRQGPNYGYTF.